This T cell receptor (beta chain) was retrieved from a study of OX40 agonist ivuxolimab in advanced cancers. Study background: Ivuxolimab, an antibody acting as an agonist of OX40 (CD134), was used to treat patients. Dose-escalation patients suffered from hepatocellular carcinoma, melanoma, renal cell or head and neck cancer.

TCRdb's copy holds only in-frame clones and misses some; the assay was immunoSEQ multiplex PCR. The sample carries under 60,000 clones, 85% to 90% recorded once. The V gene's germline CDR1 is SGHTA and CDR2 FQGNSA. The V and J ends lost 5 bases and 5 bases respectively, with 14 bases between them. The CDR3 extends over 14 amino acids. This clone was seen just once. The chain has TRBV7-2 and TRBJ2-3, with D tentatively TRBD2 (6 bases). Specimen: CD4+ or CD8+ T cells sorted from blood, collected in a trial of the OX40 agonist ivuxolimab. This clonotype was obtained from an adult with an advanced solid tumor such as melanoma, head and neck, liver or kidney cancer. CDR3 amino acids: CASSLGRRVDTQYF. For the CDR3, the DNA is TGTGCCAGCAGCCTAGGGAGGCGGGTAGATACGCAGTATTTT.